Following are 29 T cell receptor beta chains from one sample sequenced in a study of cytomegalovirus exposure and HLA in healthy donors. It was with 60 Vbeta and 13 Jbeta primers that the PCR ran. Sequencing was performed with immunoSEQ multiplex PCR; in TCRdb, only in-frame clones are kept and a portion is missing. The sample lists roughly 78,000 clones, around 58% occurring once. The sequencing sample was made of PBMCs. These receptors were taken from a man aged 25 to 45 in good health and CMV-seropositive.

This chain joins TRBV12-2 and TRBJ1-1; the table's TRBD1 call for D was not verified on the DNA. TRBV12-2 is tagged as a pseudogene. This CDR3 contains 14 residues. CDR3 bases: TGTGCAAGTCGCTTTTTGCAGGGGAACACTGAAGCTTTCTTT. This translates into CASRFLQGNTEAFF.

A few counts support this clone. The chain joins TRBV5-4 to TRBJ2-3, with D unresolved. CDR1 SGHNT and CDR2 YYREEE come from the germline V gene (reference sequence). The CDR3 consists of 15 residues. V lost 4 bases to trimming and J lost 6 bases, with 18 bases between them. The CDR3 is CASSPNIRSRDTQYF. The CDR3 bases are TGTGCCAGCAGCCCGAATATACGATCCCGGGATACGCAGTATTTT.

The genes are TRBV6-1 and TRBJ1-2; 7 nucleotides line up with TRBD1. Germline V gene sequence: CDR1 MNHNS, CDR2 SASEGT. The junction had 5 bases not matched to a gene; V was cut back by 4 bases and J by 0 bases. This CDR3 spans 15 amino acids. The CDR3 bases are TGTGCCAGCAGTGTCGAGACAGGGCCTAACTATGGCTACACCTTC. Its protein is CASSVETGPNYGYTF.

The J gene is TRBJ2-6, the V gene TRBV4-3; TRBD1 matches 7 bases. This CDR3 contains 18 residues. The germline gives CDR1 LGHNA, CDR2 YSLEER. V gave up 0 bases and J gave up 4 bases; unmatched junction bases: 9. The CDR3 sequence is CASSQDFKGAPGANVLTF. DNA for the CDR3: TGCGCCAGCAGCCAAGATTTTAAGGGGGCGCCCGGGGCCAACGTCCTGACTTTC.

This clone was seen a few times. This chain's CDR3 is CASSYTLGGETQYF. The CDR3 region has the DNA TGTGCCAGCAGCTACACACTCGGGGGAGAGACCCAGTACTTC. This chain links TRBV7-9 with TRBJ2-5; D is possibly TRBD2 (6 bases). The length of the CDR3 is 14 residues. Germline V lookup: CDR1 SEHNR, CDR2 FQNEAQ (reference sequence). Trimming took 4 bases from V and 4 from J, leaving 13 bases between them.

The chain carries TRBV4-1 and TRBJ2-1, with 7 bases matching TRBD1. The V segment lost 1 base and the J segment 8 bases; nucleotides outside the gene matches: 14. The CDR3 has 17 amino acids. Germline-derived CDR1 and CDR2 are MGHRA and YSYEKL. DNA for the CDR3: TGCGCCAGCAGCCAAGCCCCAGGACAGGTAAGGTCCGATGAGCAGTTCTTC. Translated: CASSQAPGQVRSDEQFF.

CDR3 sequence (DNA): TGTGCCAGCAGCCGACGGACAGGGGAGGGAAGAGCTTTCTTT. Translating it yields CASSRRTGEGRAFF. The chain joins TRBV5-4 to TRBJ1-1, with 9 bases lining up with TRBD1. Trimming removed 4 bases from V and 10 bases from J; junction bases left unmatched: 11. CDR3 length: 14 amino acids. CDR1 is SGHNT, CDR2 YYREEE, per germline (reference sequence).

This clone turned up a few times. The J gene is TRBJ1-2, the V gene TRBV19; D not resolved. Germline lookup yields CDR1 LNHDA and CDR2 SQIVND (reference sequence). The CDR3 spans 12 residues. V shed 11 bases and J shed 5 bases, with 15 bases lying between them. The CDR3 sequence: CASVSSFYGYTF. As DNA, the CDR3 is TGTGCCTCCGTTTCCTCCTTTTATGGCTACACCTTC. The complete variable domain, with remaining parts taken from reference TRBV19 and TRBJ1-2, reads DGGITQSPKYLFRKEGQNVTLSCEQNLNHDAMYWYRQDPGQGLRLIYYSQIVNDFQKGDIAEGYSVSREKKESFPLTVTSAQKNPTAFYLCASVSSFYGYTFGSGTRLTVV.

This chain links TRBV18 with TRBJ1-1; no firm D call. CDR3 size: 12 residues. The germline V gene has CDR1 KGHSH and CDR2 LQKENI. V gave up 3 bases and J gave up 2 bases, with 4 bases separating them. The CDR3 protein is CASSPSNTEAFF. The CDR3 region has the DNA TGTGCCAGCTCACCTTCAAACACTGAAGCTTTCTTT.

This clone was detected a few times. The CDR3 nucleotides are TGTGCCATCAGTGAGCCTATGACAACGGACAGGGACAATGAGCAGTTCTTC. Translation: CAISEPMTTDRDNEQFF. This chain connects TRBV10-3 to TRBJ2-1, with 8 bases identical to TRBD1. The germline V gene has CDR1 ENHRY and CDR2 SYGVKD. Germline trimming cut 2 bases from V and 5 bases from J; bases unmatched to any gene: 11. The CDR3 runs 17 residues.

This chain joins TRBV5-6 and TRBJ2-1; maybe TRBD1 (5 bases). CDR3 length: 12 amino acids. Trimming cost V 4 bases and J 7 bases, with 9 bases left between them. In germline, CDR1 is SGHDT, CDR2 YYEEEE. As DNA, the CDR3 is TGTGCCAGCAGCGATCAGGGAAATGAGCAGTTCTTC. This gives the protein CASSDQGNEQFF.

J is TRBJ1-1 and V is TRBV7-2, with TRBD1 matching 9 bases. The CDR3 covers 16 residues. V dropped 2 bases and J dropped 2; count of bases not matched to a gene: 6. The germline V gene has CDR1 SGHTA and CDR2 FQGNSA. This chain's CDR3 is CASSLNRGLGNTEAFF. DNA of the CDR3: TGTGCCAGCAGCTTAAACAGGGGGCTAGGTAACACTGAAGCTTTCTTT.

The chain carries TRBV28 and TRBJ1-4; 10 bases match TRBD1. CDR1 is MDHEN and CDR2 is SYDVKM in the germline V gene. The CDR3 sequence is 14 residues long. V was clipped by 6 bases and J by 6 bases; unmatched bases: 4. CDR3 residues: CASRTGGEDEKLFF. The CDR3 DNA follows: TGTGCCAGCAGGACAGGGGGCGAGGATGAAAAACTGTTTTTT.

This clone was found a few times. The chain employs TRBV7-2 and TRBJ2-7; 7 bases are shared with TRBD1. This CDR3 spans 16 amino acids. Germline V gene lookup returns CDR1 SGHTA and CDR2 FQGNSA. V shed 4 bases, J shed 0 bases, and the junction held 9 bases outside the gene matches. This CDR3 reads CASSSYGQANSYEQYF. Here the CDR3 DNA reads TGTGCCAGCAGCTCATATGGACAGGCAAACTCCTACGAGCAGTACTTC.

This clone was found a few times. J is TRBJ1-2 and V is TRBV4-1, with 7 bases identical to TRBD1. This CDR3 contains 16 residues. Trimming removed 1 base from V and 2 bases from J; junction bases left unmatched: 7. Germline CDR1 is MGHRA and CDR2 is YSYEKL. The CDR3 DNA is TGCGCCAGCAGCCAAGTCGGGACAGTGATCAACTATGGCTACACCTTC. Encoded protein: CASSQVGTVINYGYTF.

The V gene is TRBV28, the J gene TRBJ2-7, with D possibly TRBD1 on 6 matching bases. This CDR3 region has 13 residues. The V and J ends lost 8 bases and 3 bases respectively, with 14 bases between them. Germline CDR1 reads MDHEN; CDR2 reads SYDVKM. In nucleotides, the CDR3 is TGTGCCAGCCGGGGACCAGGGGTCTACGAGCAGTACTTC. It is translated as CASRGPGVYEQYF.

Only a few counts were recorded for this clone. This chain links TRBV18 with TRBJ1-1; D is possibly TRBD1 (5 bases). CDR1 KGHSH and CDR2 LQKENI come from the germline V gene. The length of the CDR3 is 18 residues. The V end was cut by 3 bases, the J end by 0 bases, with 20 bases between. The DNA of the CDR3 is TGTGCCAGCTCACCGAGCGCTAGTCAGGGAGGACTGAACACTGAAGCTTTCTTT. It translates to CASSPSASQGGLNTEAFF.

The CDR3 nucleotides read TGTGCCAGCAGTTTATCGATGGTAGCGGGGCGCACAGATACGCAGTATTTT. This encodes CASSLSMVAGRTDTQYF. The chain uses TRBV27 and TRBJ2-3; 8 bases are a match to TRBD2. The V and J ends lost 0 bases and 1 base, in that order; junction bases with no gene match: 6. Germline CDR1 reads MNHEY; CDR2 reads SMNVEV (reference sequence). This CDR3 spans 17 amino acids.

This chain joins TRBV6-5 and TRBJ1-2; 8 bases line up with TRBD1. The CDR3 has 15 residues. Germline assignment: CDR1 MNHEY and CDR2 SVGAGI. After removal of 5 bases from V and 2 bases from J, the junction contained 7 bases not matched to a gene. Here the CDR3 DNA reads TGTGCCAGCAGTAGACGGACAGGGTACAACTATGGCTACACCTTC. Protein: CASSRRTGYNYGYTF.

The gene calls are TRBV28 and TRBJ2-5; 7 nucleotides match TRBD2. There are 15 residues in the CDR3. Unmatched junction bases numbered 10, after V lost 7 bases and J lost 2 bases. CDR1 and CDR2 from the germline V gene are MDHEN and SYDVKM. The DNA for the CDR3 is TGTGCCAGCATTGGGGGGAGGGCAGTACAAGAGACCCAGTACTTC. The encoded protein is CASIGGRAVQETQYF.

The CDR3: CSVEGQTLDSYEQYF. The CDR3 coding sequence is TGCAGCGTTGAAGGTCAAACCTTAGACTCCTACGAGCAGTACTTC. This chain connects TRBV29-1 to TRBJ2-7, with no clear D. V shed 1 base and J shed 0 bases, with 13 bases lying between them. The CDR3 is 15 amino acids. Germline assignment: CDR1 SQVTM and CDR2 ANQGSEA.

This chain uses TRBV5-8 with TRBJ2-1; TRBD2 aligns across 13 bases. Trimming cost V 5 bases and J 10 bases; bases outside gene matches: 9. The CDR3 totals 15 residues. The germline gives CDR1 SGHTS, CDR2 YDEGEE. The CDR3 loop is CASRTGTSGVGEQFF. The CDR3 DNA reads TGTGCCAGCAGAACCGGGACTAGCGGGGTCGGGGAGCAGTTCTTC.

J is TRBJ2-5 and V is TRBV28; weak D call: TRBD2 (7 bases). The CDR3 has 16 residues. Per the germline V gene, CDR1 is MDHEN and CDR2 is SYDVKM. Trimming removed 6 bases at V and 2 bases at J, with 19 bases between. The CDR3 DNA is TGTGCCAGCAGCACCCCCGGGGGGCGCGGGCAAGAGACCCAGTACTTC. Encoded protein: CASSTPGGRGQETQYF. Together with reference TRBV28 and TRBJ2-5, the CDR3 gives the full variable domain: DVKVTQSSRYLVKRTGEKVFLECVQDMDHENMFWYRQDPGLGLRLIYFSYDVKMKEKGDIPEGYSVSREKKERFSLILESASTNQTSMYLCASSTPGGRGQETQYFGPGTRLLVL.

CDR3 sequence: CAISESAGGPWNEQFF. Written as DNA, the CDR3 is TGTGCCATCAGTGAGTCAGCGGGGGGGCCTTGGAATGAGCAGTTCTTC. The V gene is TRBV10-3, the J gene TRBJ2-1, with TRBD2 identical over 10 bases. This CDR3 has 16 residues. Losses at the gene ends were 0 bases for V and 7 bases for J; bases not matched to a gene: 6. CDR1 and CDR2 (germline): ENHRY, SYGVKD.

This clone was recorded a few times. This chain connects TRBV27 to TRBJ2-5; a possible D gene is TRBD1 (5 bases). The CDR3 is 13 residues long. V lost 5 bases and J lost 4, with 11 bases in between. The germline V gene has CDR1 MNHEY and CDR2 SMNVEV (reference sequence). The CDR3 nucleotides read TGTGCCAGCAGTACCCGGACACTAGAGACCCAGTACTTC. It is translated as CASSTRTLETQYF.

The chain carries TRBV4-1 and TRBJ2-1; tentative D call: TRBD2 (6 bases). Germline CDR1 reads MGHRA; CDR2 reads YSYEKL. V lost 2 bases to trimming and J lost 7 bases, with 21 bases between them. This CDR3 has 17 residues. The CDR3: CASSQYLGGIKKNEQFF. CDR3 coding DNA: TGCGCCAGCAGCCAATATTTAGGCGGGATTAAAAAGAATGAGCAGTTCTTC.

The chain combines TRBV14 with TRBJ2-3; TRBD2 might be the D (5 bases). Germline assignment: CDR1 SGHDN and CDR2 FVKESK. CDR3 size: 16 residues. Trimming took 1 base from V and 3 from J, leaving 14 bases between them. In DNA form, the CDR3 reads TGTGCCAGCAGCCAAGCTCGACGGGGTGGGACAGATACGCAGTATTTT. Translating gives CASSQARRGGTDTQYF.

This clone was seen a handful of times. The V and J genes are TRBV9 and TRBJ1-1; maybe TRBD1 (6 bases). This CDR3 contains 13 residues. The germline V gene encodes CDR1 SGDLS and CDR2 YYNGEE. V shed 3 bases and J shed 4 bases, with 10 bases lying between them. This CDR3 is CASSAIQGTEAFF. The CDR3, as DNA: TGTGCCAGCAGCGCGATACAGGGCACTGAAGCTTTCTTT.

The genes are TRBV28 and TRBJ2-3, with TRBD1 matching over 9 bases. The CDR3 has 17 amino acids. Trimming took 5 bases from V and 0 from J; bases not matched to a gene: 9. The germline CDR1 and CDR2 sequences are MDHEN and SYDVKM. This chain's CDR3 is CASSRTGVRSSTDTQYF. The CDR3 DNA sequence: TGTGCCAGCAGTAGGACAGGGGTACGTAGCAGCACAGATACGCAGTATTTT.